Listed here are 9 T cell receptor beta chains from one sample, sequenced in a study of tumor-infiltrating lymphocytes in primary liver carcinoma. The investigators made TCR beta cDNA from roughly 0.55 ug total RNA, using a constant-region primer. Each TCR beta library was derived from three nested multiplex PCR rounds that employed slightly modified ARM-PCR. The opening two PCR rounds, about 11 cycles each, paired TRBV1-TRBV30 forward primers with a C-beta reverse primer. TCRdb analysed the multiplex PCR reads with MiXCR anew, one entry per CDR3 protein. The repertoire holds 70,000 to 95,000 distinct CDR3 sequences, with roughly three quarters as singletons. Without any cell sorting, about 19-32 mg of bulk tissue yielded co-extracted RNA and DNA. Sequencing used liver tumor tissue from sampling region 4. Subset here: tumor region T4, right-lateral pole. Every receptor here comes from a man in his forties with primary liver carcinoma and hepatitis B virus infection.

Notes on this clonotype: It may be a read error: a sequence one base away is much more abundant. This chain connects TRBV25-1 to TRBJ2-3; TRBD2 is a possible D gene (5 bases). Germline loops: CDR1 MGHDK, CDR2 SYGVNS. The length of the CDR3 is 15 residues. The CDR3 spells CASSPDPGSTDAQYF. The CDR3, as DNA: TGTGCCAGCAGCCCCGACCCGGGAAGCACAGATGCGCAGTATTTT. Full variable domain (remainder filled in from reference TRBV25-1 and TRBJ2-3): EADIYQTPRYLVIGTGKKITLECSQTMGHDKMYWYQQDPGMELHLIHYSYGVNSTEKGDLSSESTVSRIRTEHFPLTLESARPSHTSQYLCASSPDPGSTDAQYFGPGTRLTVL.

Points on this clonotype: A much larger clone sits a single nucleotide away, making a read error possible. This CDR3 fails to terminate in the conserved phenylalanine or tryptophan, so it likely reflects a read error. The chain couples TRBV7-9 to TRBJ2-1, with 11 bases matching TRBD2. This CDR3 is built from 17 residues. Germline CDR1 SEHNR, CDR2 FQNEAQ (reference sequence). J lost 2 bases, V lost 4 bases, and 7 bases had no gene match. CDR3 DNA: TGTGCCAGCAGCTGGCCGACTAGCGGGACACCCTACAATGAGCAGTTCCTC. It codes for CASSWPTSGTPYNEQFL.

This clonotype was found once. The chain is built from TRBV6-5 and TRBJ1-1; TRBD1 might be the D (5 bases). The germline CDR1 and CDR2 sequences are MNHEY and SVGAGI. V lost 2 bases, J lost 9 bases, and 19 bases lay in between. This CDR3 region has 15 residues. CDR3 bases: TGTGCCAGCAGTTACGCCCGCGGCAGGGCCCCAAAAGCTTTCTTT. Amino acid sequence: CASSYARGRAPKAFF.

This clonotype is labeled as medium-sized. The genes are TRBV11-2 and TRBJ2-7; weak D call: TRBD1 (7 bases). The CDR3 is made up of 15 amino acids. Germline V gives CDR1 SGHAT, CDR2 FQNNGV. The V end was cut by 2 bases, the J end by 2 bases, with 13 bases between. The CDR3 bases are TGTGCCAGCAGCTTACCGGGACAGCGGGCCTACGAGCAGTACTTC. It codes for CASSLPGQRAYEQYF. The variable domain in full, completed from reference TRBV11-2 and TRBJ2-7, reads EAGVAQSPRYKIIEKRQSVAFWCNPISGHATLYWYQQILGQGPKLLIQFQNNGVVDDSQLPKDRFSAERLKGVDSTLKIQPAKLEDSAVYLCASSLPGQRAYEQYFGPGTRLTVT.

Comments on this clonotype: Being one base from a much bigger clone, this may be a read error. V gene TRBV7-9 combines with J gene TRBJ2-5; 10 nucleotides agree with TRBD1. Per the germline V gene, CDR1 is SEHNR and CDR2 is FQNEAQ (reference sequence). The junction had 10 bases not matched to a gene; V was cut back by 5 bases and J by 4 bases. This CDR3 spans 16 amino acids. The CDR3 here is CASSISGTGVRETQYF. The DNA of the CDR3 is TGTGCCAGCAGCATATCTGGGACAGGGGTTCGAGAGACCCAGTACTTC.

Notes on this clonotype: At one end, the junction sequence differs from germline, possibly due to a read error. This chain uses TRBV29-1 with TRBJ2-2; D tentatively fits TRBD1 or TRBD2 (6 bases each). The CDR3 is made up of 17 amino acids. Germline CDR1 SQVTM, CDR2 ANQGSEA. CDR3 nucleotides: TGCAGCGCTAGGACAGTGGGCGCAAAAGTGGTCACCGGGGGGCTGTTTTTT. It yields the protein CSARTVGAKVVTGGLFF.

This clonotype occurred many times. The CDR3 loop reads CASSTRDSDGGQFF. The CDR3 DNA follows: TGTGCCAGCAGCACCCGGGACTCTGACGGTGGGCAGTTCTTC. V gene TRBV12-3 or TRBV12-4 combines with J gene TRBJ2-1; tentatively, D is TRBD2 (6 bases). This CDR3 contains 14 residues. V lost 6 bases and J 12 bases, leaving 21 bases between the germline ends.

This clonotype was counted ten times or more. V gene TRBV6-5 combines with J gene TRBJ2-5, with TRBD2 as a possible D gene (5 bases). The germline V gene has CDR1 MNHEY and CDR2 SVGAGI. V shed 7 bases and J shed 3 bases, with 18 bases lying between them. The length of the CDR3 is 15 residues. CDR3 protein: CASTGKGSRKETQYF. The DNA for the CDR3 is TGTGCCAGCACCGGAAAAGGGAGCCGGAAAGAGACCCAGTACTTC.

On this clonotype: One end of the junction varies from germline; a read error may be responsible. The rearrangement uses TRBV14 and TRBJ2-3; D gene uncertain. The CDR3 is 13 residues long. CDR1 and CDR2 from the germline V gene are SGHDN and FVKESK. CDR3 DNA sequence: TGTGTCAGCAGCCTCAGGTGCTCAGATACGCAGTATTTT. Protein sequence: CVSSLRCSDTQYF. The full variable domain, rest sourced from reference TRBV14 and TRBJ2-3, is EAGVTQFPSHSVIEKGQTVTLRCDPISGHDNLYWYRRVMGKEIKFLLHFVKESKQDESGMPNNRFLAERTGGTYSTLKVQPAELEDSGVYFCVSSLRCSDTQYFGPGTRLTVL.